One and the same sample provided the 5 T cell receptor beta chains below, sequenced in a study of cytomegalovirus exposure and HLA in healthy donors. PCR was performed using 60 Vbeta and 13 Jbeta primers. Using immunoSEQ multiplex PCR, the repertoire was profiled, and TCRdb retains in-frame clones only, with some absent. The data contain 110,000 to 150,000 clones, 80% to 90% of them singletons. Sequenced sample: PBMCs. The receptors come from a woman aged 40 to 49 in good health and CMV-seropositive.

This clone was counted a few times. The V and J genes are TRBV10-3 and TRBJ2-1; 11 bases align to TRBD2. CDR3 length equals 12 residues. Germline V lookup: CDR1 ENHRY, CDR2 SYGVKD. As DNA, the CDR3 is TGTGCGATTAGCGGGAGGGACAATGAGCAGTTCTTC. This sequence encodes CAISGRDNEQFF.

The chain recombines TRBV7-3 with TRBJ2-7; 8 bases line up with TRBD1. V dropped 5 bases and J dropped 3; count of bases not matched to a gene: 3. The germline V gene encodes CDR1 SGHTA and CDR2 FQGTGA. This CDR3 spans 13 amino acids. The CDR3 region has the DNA TGTGCCAGCAGCCCAGGACAGGGCTACGAGCAGTACTTC. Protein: CASSPGQGYEQYF.

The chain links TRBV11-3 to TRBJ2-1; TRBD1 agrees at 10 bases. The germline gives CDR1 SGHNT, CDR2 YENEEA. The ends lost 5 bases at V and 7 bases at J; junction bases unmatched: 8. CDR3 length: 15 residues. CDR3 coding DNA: TGTGCCAGCAGCACGACAGGGGGCAAGGGTAATGAGCAGTTCTTC. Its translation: CASSTTGGKGNEQFF.

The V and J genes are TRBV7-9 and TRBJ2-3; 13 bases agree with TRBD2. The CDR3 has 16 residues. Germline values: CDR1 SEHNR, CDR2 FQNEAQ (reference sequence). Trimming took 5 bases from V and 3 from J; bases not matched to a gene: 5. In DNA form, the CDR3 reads TGTGCCAGCAGCCCCTGGACTAGCGGGAGAACAGATACGCAGTATTTT. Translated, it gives CASSPWTSGRTDTQYF.

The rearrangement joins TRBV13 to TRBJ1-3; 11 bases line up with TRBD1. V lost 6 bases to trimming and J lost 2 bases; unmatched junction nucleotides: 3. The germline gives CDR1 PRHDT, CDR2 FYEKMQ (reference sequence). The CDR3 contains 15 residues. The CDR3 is CASSGTGGTGNTIYF. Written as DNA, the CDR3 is TGTGCCAGCAGTGGGACAGGGGGGACTGGAAACACCATATATTTT.